The clone carrying this T cell receptor (beta chain) was recorded at least ten times. The sample is drawn from a study of early T cells in non-severe SARS-CoV-2 infection. The wider study: Unpaired chains resulted from sequencing bulk RNA of unsorted whole blood.

CDR1 is LGHNA, CDR2 YNFKEQ, per germline. The CDR3 is 16 amino acids. The V gene end was trimmed by 1 base and the J gene end by 4 bases; junction bases not matched to a gene: 5. Each CDR3 protein is one row after TCRdb ran MiXCR on the 5' RACE reads. The repertoire holds about 83,000 distinct CDR3 sequences, more than 9% seen once, with just over 8% in the top ten. The sequencing used whole blood, collected at baseline. The sequence was obtained from an adult who was a healthcare worker with PCR-confirmed SARS-CoV-2 infection or an uninfected control (not recorded which). The rearrangement uses TRBV4-2 and TRBJ2-1; 9 nucleotides agree with TRBD2. This CDR3 is CASSQGAGGSYNEQFF. The DNA of the CDR3 is TGTGCCAGCAGCCAAGGAGCGGGAGGAAGTTACAATGAGCAGTTCTTC.